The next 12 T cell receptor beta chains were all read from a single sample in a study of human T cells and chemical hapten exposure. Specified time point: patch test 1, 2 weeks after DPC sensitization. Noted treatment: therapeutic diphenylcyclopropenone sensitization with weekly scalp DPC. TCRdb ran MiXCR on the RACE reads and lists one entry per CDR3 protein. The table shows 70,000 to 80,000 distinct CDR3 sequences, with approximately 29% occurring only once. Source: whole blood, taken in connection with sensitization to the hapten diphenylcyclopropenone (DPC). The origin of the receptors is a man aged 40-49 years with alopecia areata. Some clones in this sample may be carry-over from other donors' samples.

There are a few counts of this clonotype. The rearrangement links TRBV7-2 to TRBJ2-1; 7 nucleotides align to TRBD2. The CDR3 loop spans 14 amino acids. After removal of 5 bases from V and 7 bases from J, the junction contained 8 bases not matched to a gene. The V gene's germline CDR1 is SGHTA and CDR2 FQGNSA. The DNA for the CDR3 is TGTGCCAGCAGCCAAAGGGGTAGCGGGAATGAGCAGTTCTTC. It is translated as CASSQRGSGNEQFF.

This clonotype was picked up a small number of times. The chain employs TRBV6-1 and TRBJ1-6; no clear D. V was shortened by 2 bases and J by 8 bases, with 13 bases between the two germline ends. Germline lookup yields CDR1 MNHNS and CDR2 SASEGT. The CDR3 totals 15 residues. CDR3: CASSERRNPYSPLHF. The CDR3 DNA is TGTGCCAGCAGTGAAAGGCGCAATCCCTATTCACCCCTCCACTTT.

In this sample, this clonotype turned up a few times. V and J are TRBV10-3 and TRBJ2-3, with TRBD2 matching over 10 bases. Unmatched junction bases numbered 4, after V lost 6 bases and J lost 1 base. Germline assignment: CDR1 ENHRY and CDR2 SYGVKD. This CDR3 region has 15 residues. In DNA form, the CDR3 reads TGTGCCATCAGAAGCGGGACTAGCGGCACAGATACGCAGTATTTT. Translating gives CAIRSGTSGTDTQYF.

CDR3 region: CASRLSGVNTEAFF. For the CDR3, the DNA is TGTGCCAGCAGACTTAGCGGAGTGAACACTGAAGCTTTCTTT. The chain has TRBV12-3 or TRBV12-4 and TRBJ1-1, with D unresolved. Trimming pared 6 bases from V and 0 bases from J, leaving 11 bases between. The CDR3 totals 14 residues.

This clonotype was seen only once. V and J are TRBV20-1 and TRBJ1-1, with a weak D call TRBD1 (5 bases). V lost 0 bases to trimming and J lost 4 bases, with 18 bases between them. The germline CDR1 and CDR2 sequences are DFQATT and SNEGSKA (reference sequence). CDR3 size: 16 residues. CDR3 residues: CSARERGRWGGTEAFF. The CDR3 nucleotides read TGCAGTGCTAGAGAGCGGGGGAGGTGGGGTGGCACTGAAGCTTTCTTT.

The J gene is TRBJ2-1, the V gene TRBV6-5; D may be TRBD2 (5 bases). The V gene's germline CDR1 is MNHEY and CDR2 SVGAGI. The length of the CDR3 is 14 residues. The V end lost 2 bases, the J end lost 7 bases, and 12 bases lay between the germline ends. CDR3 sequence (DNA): TGTGCCAGCAGTTACCCGCCGGGCGGGAATGAGCAGTTCTTC. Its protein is CASSYPPGGNEQFF.

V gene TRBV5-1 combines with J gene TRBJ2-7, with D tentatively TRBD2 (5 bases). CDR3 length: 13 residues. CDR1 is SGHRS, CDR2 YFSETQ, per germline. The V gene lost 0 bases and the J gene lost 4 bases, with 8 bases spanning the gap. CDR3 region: CASSLGTPYEQYF. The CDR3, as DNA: TGCGCCAGCAGCTTGGGGACTCCGTACGAGCAGTACTTC.

The CDR3 reads CASSEGTSGTGELFF. CDR3 nucleotides: TGTGCCAGCTCTGAGGGTACTAGCGGTACCGGGGAGCTGTTTTTT. The chain recombines TRBV6-1 with TRBJ2-2; TRBD2 aligns across 8 bases. CDR1 and CDR2 from the germline V gene are MNHNS and SASEGT. J gave up 5 bases and V 8 bases, and 10 bases lay outside the gene matches. The length of the CDR3 is 15 residues.

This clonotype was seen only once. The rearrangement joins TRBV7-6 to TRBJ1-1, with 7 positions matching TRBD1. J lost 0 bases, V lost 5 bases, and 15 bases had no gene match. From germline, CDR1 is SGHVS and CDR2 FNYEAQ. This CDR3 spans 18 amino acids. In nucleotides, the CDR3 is TGTGCCAGCAGCGACGAAGGGGGCAAGAGATCCATGAACACTGAAGCTTTCTTT. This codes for CASSDEGGKRSMNTEAFF.

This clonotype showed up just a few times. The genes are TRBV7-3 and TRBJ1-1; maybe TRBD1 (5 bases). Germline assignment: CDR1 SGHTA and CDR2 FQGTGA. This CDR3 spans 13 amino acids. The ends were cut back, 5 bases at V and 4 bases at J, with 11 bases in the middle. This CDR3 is CASSTRRGTEAFF. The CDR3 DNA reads TGTGCCAGCAGCACAAGGAGGGGCACTGAAGCTTTCTTT.

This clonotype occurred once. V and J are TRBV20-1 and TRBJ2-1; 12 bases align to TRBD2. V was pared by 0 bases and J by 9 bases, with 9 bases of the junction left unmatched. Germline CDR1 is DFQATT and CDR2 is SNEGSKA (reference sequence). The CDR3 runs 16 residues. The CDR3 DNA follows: TGCAGTGCTAGAGATTCCCTAGCGGGAGGGGGAGGTGAGCAGTTCTTC. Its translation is CSARDSLAGGGGEQFF.

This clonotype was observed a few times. In DNA, the CDR3 is TGCGCCAGCCTAGAAGGGGACTCCTACAATGAGCAGTTCTTC. Translation gives CASLEGDSYNEQFF. The chain is built from TRBV5-1 and TRBJ2-1; possible D gene TRBD1, 5 bases. Germline V gene lookup returns CDR1 SGHRS and CDR2 YFSETQ. V dropped 7 bases and J dropped 0 bases, with 11 bases sitting between them. The length of the CDR3 is 14 residues.